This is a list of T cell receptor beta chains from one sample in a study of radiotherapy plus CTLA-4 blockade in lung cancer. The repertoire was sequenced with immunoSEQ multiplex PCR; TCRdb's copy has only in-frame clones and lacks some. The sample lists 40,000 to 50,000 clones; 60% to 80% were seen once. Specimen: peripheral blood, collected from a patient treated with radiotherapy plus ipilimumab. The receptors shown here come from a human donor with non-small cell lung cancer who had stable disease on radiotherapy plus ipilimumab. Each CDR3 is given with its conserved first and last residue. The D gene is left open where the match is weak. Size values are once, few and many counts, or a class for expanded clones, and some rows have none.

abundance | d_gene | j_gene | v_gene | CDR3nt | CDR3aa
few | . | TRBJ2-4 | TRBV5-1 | TGCGCCAGCAGCGAGAGGCAGGGAAGAAACATTCAGTACTTC | CASSERQGRNIQYF
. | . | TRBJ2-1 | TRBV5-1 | TGCGCCAGCAGCTTCTATGGCTCCTACAATGAGCAGTTCTTC | CASSFYGSYNEQFF
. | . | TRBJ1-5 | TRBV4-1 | TGCGCCAGCAGCCCCCAGGTGGGCCTCCGGCAGCCCCAGCATTTT | CASSPQVGLRQPQHF
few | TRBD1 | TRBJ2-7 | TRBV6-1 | TGTGCCAGCTTACAGGGGCCAAGTTTTCCATACGAGCAGTACTTC | CASLQGPSFPYEQYF
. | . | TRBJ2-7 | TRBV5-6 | TGTGCCAGCAGCCCTGGCAGGGTATACGAGCAGTACTTC | CASSPGRVYEQYF
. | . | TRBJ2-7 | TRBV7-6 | TGTGCCAGCAGCTCAGGGACTCAAACCTACGAGCAGTACTTC | CASSSGTQTYEQYF
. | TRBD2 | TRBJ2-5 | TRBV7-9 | TGTGCCAGCAGCTACAATCCTTCGCGGGGAGGGGAGACCCAGTACTTC | CASSYNPSRGGETQYF
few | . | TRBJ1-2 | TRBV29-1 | TGCAGCGTGGCCGTTGGGGGGACGAACTATGGCTACACCTTC | CSVAVGGTNYGYTF
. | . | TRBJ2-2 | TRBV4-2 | TGTGCCAGCACTTCGACCGGGGAGCTGTTTTTT | CASTSTGELFF
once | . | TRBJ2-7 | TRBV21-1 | TGTGCCAGCAGCAAAGGGGGCCACAGCCGGACCTACGAGCAGTACTTC | CASSKGGHSRTYEQYF
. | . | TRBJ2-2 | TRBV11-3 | TGTGCCAGCAGCTTTTCGGGGTCCGGGGAGCTGTTTTTT | CASSFSGSGELFF
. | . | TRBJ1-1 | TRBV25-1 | TGTGCCAGCAGGTTGAGGAACACTGAAGCTTTCTTT | CASRLRNTEAFF
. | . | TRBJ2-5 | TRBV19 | TGTGCCAGTAGTCAGGGGCAAGAGACCCAGTACTTC | CASSQGQETQYF
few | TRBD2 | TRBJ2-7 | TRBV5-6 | TGTGCCAGCAGCCGCCGACTAGCGGACTACGAGCAGTACTTC | CASSRRLADYEQYF
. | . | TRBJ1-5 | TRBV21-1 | TGTGCCAGCAGCAAAGGAGAGGCTGGAGGGAATCAGCCCCAGCATTTT | CASSKGEAGGNQPQHF
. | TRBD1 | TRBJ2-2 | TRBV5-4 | TGTGCCAGCAGCGTACGGACAGGGCCGACCGGGGAGCTGTTTTTT | CASSVRTGPTGELFF
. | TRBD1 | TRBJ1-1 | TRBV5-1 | TGCGCCAGCACCAAACAGGGGTACACTGAAGCTTTCTTT | CASTKQGYTEAFF
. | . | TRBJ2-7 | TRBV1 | TGCACCAGCAGCCCCGACGGCCTTAGCGGATTTTTCTACGAGCAGTACTTC | CTSSPDGLSGFFYEQYF
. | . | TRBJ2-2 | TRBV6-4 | TGTGCCAGCAGAGAAACAGGGCTTCCTGGCACCGGGGAGCTGTTTTTT | CASRETGLPGTGELFF
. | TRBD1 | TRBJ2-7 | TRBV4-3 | TGCGCCAGCAGCCGTTCCCGGGACAGCTCCTACGAGCAGTACTTC | CASSRSRDSSYEQYF
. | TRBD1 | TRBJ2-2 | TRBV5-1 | TGCGCCAGCAGCTTGGGCCCGGGGCAGGGGGCTGTCGGGGAGCTGTTTTTT | CASSLGPGQGAVGELFF
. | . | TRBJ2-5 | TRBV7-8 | TGTGCCAGCAGCATATACTACCAAGAGACCCAGTACTTC | CASSIYYQETQYF
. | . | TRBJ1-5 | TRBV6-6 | TGTGCCAGCAGGTTAACGGGAGATAGCAATCAGCCCCAGCATTTT | CASRLTGDSNQPQHF
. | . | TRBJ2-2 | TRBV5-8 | TGTGCCAGCAGCGTCGGACTAAGCACCGGGGAGCTGTTTTTT | CASSVGLSTGELFF
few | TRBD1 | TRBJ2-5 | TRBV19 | TGTGCCAGTAGTTCAACAGGGGTACGTGAGGCCCAGTACTTC | CASSSTGVREAQYF
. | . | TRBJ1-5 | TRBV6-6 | TGTGCCAGCAGTTATAGGCCGGGGAAGCAGCCCCAGCATTTT | CASSYRPGKQPQHF
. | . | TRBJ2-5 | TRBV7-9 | TGTGCCAGCAGCGTAACTAGGGAGAAAGAGACCCAGTACTTC | CASSVTREKETQYF
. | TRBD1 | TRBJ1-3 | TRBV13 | TGTGCCAGCAGCAAGCAGGGGGCGATCTCTGGAAACACCATATATTTT | CASSKQGAISGNTIYF
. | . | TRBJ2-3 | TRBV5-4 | TGTGCCAGCAGCCCCGCGGTCAGGACTAGCACAGATACGCAGTATTTT | CASSPAVRTSTDTQYF
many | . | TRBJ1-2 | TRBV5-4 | TGTGCCAGCAGCTCTCCTGTGGGGCCGGGTGGCTACACCTTC | CASSSPVGPGGYTF
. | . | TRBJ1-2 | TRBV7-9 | TGTGCCAGCAACGAAGCAGGCAGGGAGGGTAACTATGGCTACACCTTC | CASNEAGREGNYGYTF
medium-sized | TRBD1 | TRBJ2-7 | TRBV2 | TGTGCCAGCAGTAGTACGTGGGACAGGACCTACGAGCAGTACTTC | CASSSTWDRTYEQYF
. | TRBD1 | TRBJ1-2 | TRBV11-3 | TGTGCCAGCAGCTTAGGACAGGGCTATGGCTACACCTTC | CASSLGQGYGYTF
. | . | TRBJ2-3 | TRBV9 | TGTGCCAGCAGCTTCGGGACAGCGGGGGCAGATACGCAGTATTTT | CASSFGTAGADTQYF
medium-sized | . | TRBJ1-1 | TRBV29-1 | TGCAGCCACAACTCAATGCTTGGGGGAGGCACTGAAGCTTTCTTT | CSHNSMLGGGTEAFF
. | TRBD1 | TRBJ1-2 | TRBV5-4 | TGTGCCAGCAGCTCCCCGGGACAGGGGCTTAACTATGGCTACACCTTC | CASSSPGQGLNYGYTF
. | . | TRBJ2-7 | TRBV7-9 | TGTGCCAGCAGCTTAGGTCCTCGCTACGAGCAGTACTTC | CASSLGPRYEQYF